This T cell receptor (beta chain) derives from a study of neurological immune-mediated disorders. The cDNA was synthesized by means of template-switch 5'RACE, which was carried out with 10-nucleotide random UMIs. A single run covered 15-18 subjects with over 180 million TCR-beta sequences. In TCRdb, the 5' RACE reads were re-called with MiXCR into one record per CDR3 protein. The table lists roughly 80,000 distinct CDR3 sequences, 15% to 20% of them singletons. CDR1 SQVTM and CDR2 ANQGSEA come from the germline V gene. The V end was cut by 6 bases, the J end by 4 bases, with 8 bases between. The CDR3 is 11 residues long.

Sequenced: PBMCs. V is TRBV29-1 and J is TRBJ2-3; D gene unclear. This receptor was identified in a woman aged 40 to 50 in good health. CDR3 loop: CSVGTADTQYF. The CDR3 DNA is TGCAGCGTGGGTACAGCAGATACGCAGTATTTT.